One sample yielded the 9 T cell receptor beta chains listed below, sequenced in a study of cytomegalovirus exposure and HLA in healthy donors. PCR used 60 Vbeta primers and 13 Jbeta primers. Profiled with immunoSEQ multiplex PCR; TCRdb holds only in-frame clones, not every one. The sample consists of some 110,000 clones, 60% to 75% of them appearing once. The sample was PBMCs. These receptor sequences come from a woman between 45 and 60 years old in good health and CMV-seropositive.

This clone is a singleton in its sample. This chain links TRBV28 with TRBJ2-5; perhaps TRBD1 as D (5 bases). V lost 9 bases and J lost 2, with 10 bases in between. In germline, CDR1 is MDHEN, CDR2 SYDVKM. CDR3 length: 12 residues. The CDR3 DNA sequence: TGTGCCAGTGGGGCAGCTCAAGAGACCCAGTACTTC. Translated: CASGAAQETQYF.

The CDR3 here is CASSLDFSGANVLTF. The CDR3 DNA is TGTGCCAGCAGTCTCGACTTCTCTGGGGCCAACGTCCTGACTTTC. The rearrangement joins TRBV7-2 to TRBJ2-6; D ambiguous. The ends were cut back, 6 bases at V and 0 bases at J, with 9 bases in the middle. The germline V gene has CDR1 SGHTA and CDR2 FQGNSA. The CDR3 is 15 residues long.

A remark on this clone: An end of the junction differs from the germline gene, which may be a read error. The rearrangement links TRBV7-9 to TRBJ2-7; TRBD1 aligns across 9 bases. This CDR3 comprises 15 residues. The germline V gene encodes CDR1 SEHNR and CDR2 FQNEAQ (reference sequence). DNA of the CDR3: TGCGCCAGCAGCCAACTAGGACAGGGGTCCTACGAGCAGTACTTC. Its translation: CASSQLGQGSYEQYF.

This rearrangement joins TRBV10-3 to TRBJ2-1, with a tentative D call TRBD2 (7 bases). Germline CDR1 is ENHRY and CDR2 is SYGVKD. This CDR3 is built from 15 residues. V shed 10 bases and J shed 8 bases, with 24 bases lying between them. DNA for the CDR3: TGTGCCAGCCAGCCAGGATTAGGGGGGGAGGATGAGCAGTTCTTC. Translating gives CASQPGLGGEDEQFF.

The V gene is TRBV7-9, the J gene TRBJ2-5, with 13 bases fitting TRBD2. With V trimmed by 5 bases and J by 1 base, 4 bases remained unmatched. The CDR3 runs to 16 residues. In germline, CDR1 is SEHNR, CDR2 FQNEAQ (reference sequence). This CDR3 is CASSPRLAGGQETQYF. DNA of the CDR3: TGTGCCAGCAGCCCAAGACTAGCGGGGGGCCAAGAGACCCAGTACTTC.

There are a few counts of this clone. Written as DNA, the CDR3 is TGTGCCAGCAGCCAAAACTGGAGAGCAGGCAATCAGCCCCAGCATTTT. This translates into CASSQNWRAGNQPQHF. The rearrangement joins TRBV4-2 to TRBJ1-5, with D uncertain. This CDR3 has 16 residues. V was pared by 2 bases and J by 2 bases, with 13 bases between. Germline CDR1 LGHNA, CDR2 YNFKEQ.

V and J are TRBV7-9 and TRBJ2-3; 8 nucleotides match TRBD1. The germline V gene has CDR1 SEHNR and CDR2 FQNEAQ (reference sequence). There are 16 residues in the CDR3. J was trimmed by 2 bases and V by 5 bases; bases with no gene match: 9. As DNA, the CDR3 is TGTGCCAGCAGCGCCTTCTACAGGGGGTTCACAGATACGCAGTATTTT. It specifies CASSAFYRGFTDTQYF.

The rearrangement uses TRBV10-3 and TRBJ1-5; D remains ambiguous. The CDR3 spans 12 residues. V was cut by 10 bases and J by 5 bases, with 12 bases left in between. Germline loops: CDR1 ENHRY, CDR2 SYGVKD. The DNA for the CDR3 is TGTGCCACCCGAGACGGAGATCAGCCCCAGCATTTT. It is translated as CATRDGDQPQHF.

V and J are TRBV19 and TRBJ1-5; 9 bases are a match to TRBD1. Trimming removed 6 bases from V and 5 bases from J; junction bases left unmatched: 11. The germline CDR1 and CDR2 sequences are LNHDA and SQIVND (reference sequence). The CDR3 is 16 residues long. The CDR3 here is CASSPGGTGPYQPQHF. The DNA of the CDR3 is TGTGCCAGTAGCCCAGGTGGGACAGGGCCATATCAGCCCCAGCATTTT.